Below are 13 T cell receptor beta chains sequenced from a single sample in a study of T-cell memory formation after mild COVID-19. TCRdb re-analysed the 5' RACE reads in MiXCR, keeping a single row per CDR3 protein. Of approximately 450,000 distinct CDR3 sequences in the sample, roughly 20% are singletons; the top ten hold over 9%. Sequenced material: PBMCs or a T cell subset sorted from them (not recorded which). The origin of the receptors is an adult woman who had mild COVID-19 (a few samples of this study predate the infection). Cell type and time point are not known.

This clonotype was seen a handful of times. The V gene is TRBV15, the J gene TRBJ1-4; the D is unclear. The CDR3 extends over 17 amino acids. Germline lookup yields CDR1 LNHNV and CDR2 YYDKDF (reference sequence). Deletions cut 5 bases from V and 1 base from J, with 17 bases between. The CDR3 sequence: CATSAPWAPLTNEKLFF. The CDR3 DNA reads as TGTGCCACCAGCGCCCCATGGGCCCCCCTAACTAATGAAAAACTGTTTTTT.

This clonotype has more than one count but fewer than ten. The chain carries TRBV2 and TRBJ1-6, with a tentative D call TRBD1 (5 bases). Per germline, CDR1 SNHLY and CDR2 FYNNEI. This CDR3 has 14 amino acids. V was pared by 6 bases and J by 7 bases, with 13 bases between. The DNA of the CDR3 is TGTGCCAGCAGGATCCGGGGCTCAAATTCACCCCTCCACTTT. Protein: CASRIRGSNSPLHF.

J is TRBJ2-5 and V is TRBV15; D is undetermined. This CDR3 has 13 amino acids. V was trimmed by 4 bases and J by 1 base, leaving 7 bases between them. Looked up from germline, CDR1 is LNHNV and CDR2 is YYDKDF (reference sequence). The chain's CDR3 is CATSKGIQETQYF. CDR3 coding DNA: TGTGCCACCAGCAAAGGGATCCAAGAGACCCAGTACTTC.

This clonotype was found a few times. The chain's CDR3 is CSANRQGSNEKLFF. Written as DNA, the CDR3 is TGCAGTGCTAACCGACAGGGTTCTAATGAAAAACTGTTTTTT. The chain is built from TRBV20-1 and TRBJ1-4, with 7 bases matching TRBD1. This CDR3 comprises 14 residues. J was trimmed by 3 bases and V by 4 bases; bases with no gene match: 5. Germline V gene data show CDR1 as DFQATT and CDR2 as SNEGSKA (reference sequence).

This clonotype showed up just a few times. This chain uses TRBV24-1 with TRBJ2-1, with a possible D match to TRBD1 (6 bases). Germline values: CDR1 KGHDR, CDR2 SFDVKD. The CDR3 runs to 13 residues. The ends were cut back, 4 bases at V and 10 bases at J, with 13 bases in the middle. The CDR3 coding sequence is TGTGCCACCAGTGAGGGATCTAGGGGGGAGCAGTTCTTC. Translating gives CATSEGSRGEQFF.

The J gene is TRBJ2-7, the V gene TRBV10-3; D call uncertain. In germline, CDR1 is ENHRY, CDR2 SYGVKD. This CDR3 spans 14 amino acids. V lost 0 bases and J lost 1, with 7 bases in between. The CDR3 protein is CAISESGWSYEQYF. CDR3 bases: TGTGCCATCAGTGAGTCGGGTTGGTCCTACGAGCAGTACTTC.

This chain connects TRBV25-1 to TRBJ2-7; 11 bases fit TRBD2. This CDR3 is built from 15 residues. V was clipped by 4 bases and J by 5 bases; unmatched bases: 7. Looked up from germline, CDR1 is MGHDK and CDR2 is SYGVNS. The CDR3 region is CASSVTSGVFHEQYF. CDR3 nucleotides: TGTGCCAGCAGTGTGACTAGCGGGGTTTTTCACGAGCAGTACTTC.

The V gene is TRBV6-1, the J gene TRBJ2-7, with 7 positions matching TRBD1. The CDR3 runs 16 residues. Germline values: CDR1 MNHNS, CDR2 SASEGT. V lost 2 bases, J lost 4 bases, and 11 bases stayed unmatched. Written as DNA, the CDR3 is TGTGCCAGCAGTGAATTTCGGACAGGAGGAGGATACGAGCAGTACTTC. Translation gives CASSEFRTGGGYEQYF.

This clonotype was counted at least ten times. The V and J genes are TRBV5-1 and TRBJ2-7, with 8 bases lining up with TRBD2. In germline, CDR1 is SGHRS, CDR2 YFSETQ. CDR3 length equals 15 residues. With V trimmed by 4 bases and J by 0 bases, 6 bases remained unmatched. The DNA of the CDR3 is TGCGCCAGCAGCGGGTCCGGGACTAGCTCCTACGAGCAGTACTTC. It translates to CASSGSGTSSYEQYF.

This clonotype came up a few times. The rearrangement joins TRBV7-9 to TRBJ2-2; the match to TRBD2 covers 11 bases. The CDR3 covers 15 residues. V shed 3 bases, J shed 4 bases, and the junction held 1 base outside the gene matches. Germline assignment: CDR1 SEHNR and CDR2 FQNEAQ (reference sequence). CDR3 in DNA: TGTGCCAGCAGCTTTCTAGCGGGAGGCACCGGGGAGCTGTTTTTT. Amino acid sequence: CASSFLAGGTGELFF.

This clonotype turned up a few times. This CDR3 is CASSSTPRTGLNTEAFF. The CDR3 bases are TGTGCCAGCAGCTCAACCCCCAGGACAGGGTTGAACACTGAAGCTTTCTTT. The chain has TRBV7-8 and TRBJ1-1; 8 bases line up with TRBD1. The CDR3 covers 17 residues. Trimming took 4 bases from V and 0 from J; bases not matched to a gene: 10. Germline CDR1 and CDR2: SGHVS and FQNEAQ.

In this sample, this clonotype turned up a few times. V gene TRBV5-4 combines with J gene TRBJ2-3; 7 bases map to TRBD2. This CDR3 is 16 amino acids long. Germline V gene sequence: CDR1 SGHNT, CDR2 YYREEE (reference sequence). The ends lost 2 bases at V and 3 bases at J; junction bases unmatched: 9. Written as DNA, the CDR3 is TGTGCCAGCAGCTTCCCACAGCGGGACGGGACAGATACGCAGTATTTT. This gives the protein CASSFPQRDGTDTQYF.

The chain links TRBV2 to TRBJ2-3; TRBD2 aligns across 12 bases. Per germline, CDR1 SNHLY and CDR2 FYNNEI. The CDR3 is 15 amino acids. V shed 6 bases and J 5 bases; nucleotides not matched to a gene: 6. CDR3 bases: TGTGCCAGCAGAATTACTAGCGGGAGGCGAGATACGCAGTATTTT. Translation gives CASRITSGRRDTQYF. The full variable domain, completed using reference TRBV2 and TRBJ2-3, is EPEVTQTPSHQVTQMGQEVILRCVPISNHLYFYWYRQILGQKVEFLVSFYNNEISEKSEIFDDQFSVERPDGSNFTLKIRSTKLEDSAMYFCASRITSGRRDTQYFGPGTRLTVL.